The clone carrying this T cell receptor beta chain showed up just once. Time point meaning: new active TB diagnosis, blood taken before or within 7 days of starting treatment. HIV-seronegative South African adults aged 18 years or older had newly diagnosed active tuberculosis. Each patient had positive sputum smear microscopy and/or positive culture. The method was immunoSEQ multiplex PCR; TCRdb's version includes in-frame clones alone and lacks a portion of them. The sample gives over 30,000 clones, 93% of which show up once; 10% to 12% is in the top ten. The V and J ends lost 7 bases and 0 bases, in that order; junction bases with no gene match: 10. Germline V gene sequence: CDR1 MNHEY, CDR2 SMNVEV (reference sequence). This CDR3 is 17 amino acids long. This record comes from a study of T cells in tuberculosis. Study context: CD1B tetramers identified T cells specific for mycobacterial lipid GMM.

The material sequenced was PBMCs, taken at tuberculosis diagnosis. The chain employs TRBV27 and TRBJ2-2; 8 bases map to TRBD1. The origin of this receptor is an adult with tuberculosis. The DNA of the CDR3 is TGTGCCAGCACTCGGGACAGGCCGTCGTCGAACACCGGGGAGCTGTTTTTT. This translates into CASTRDRPSSNTGELFF.